These T cell receptor beta chains were read from a single sample in a study of T cells in Graves' hyperthyroidism and ophthalmopathy. One entry per CDR3 protein, called by TCRdb with MiXCR from the multiplex PCR reads. The data show under 350,000 distinct CDR3 sequences, about 18% seen once. Sequencing was performed on blood. The receptors were gathered from a woman between 55 and 75 years old with Graves' ophthalmopathy. CDR3s include the opening cysteine and the closing phenylalanine or tryptophan. D genes are given only for firm matches. The size entry is marked missing in some rows and otherwise reads once, few, many or a size class.

V	D	size	J	DNA	CDR3
TRBV19	.	.	TRBJ1-6	TGTGCCAGTAGCCCAGGCAATAATTCACCCCTCCACTTT	CASSPGNNSPLHF
TRBV7-2	TRBD2	.	TRBJ2-1	TGTGCCAGCAGCTTCCCTAGCGGGAGAGGGAATGAGCAGTTCTTC	CASSFPSGRGNEQFF
TRBV6-6	.	many	TRBJ2-6	TGTGCCAGCAGTTACTCGGCGAGCTCTGGGGCCAACGTCCTGACTTTC	CASSYSASSGANVLTF
TRBV9	.	.	TRBJ1-2	TGTGCCAGCAACCCCAATCCAAGGGTTGATGGCTACACCTTC	CASNPNPRVDGYTF
TRBV7-2	.	many	TRBJ2-3	TGTGCCAGCGTCCTAAGGGGCACAGATACGCAGTATTTT	CASVLRGTDTQYF
TRBV4-3	.	.	TRBJ1-4	TGCGCCAGCAGCCAAGAAGCTGCAGGACGAAATGAAAAACTGTTTTTT	CASSQEAAGRNEKLFF
TRBV7-9	TRBD1	.	TRBJ1-1	TGTGCCAGCAGTTCCTGGGACAGGGGCATGAACACTGAAGCTTTCTTT	CASSSWDRGMNTEAFF
TRBV15	TRBD1	many	TRBJ1-1	TGTGCCACCAGCAACCTGGACAGGGGCGTCGGAAACACTGAAGCTTTCTTT	CATSNLDRGVGNTEAFF
TRBV20-1	TRBD1	many	TRBJ2-5	TGCAGTGCTAGAACAGGGGCCCTTGGGGTCCAGTACTTC	CSARTGALGVQYF
TRBV28	.	many	TRBJ2-1	TGTGCCAGCAGTTTCCCCCGGTTAAGCTCCTACAATGAGCAGTTCTTC	CASSFPRLSSYNEQFF
TRBV7-2	.	many	TRBJ2-5	TGTGCCAGCAGCCCCCTGGAGCGGCACGCGGAGACCCAGTACTTC	CASSPLERHAETQYF
TRBV7-3	.	many	TRBJ2-5	TGTGCCAGCAGCCCGGACTCGAAAGAGACCCAGTACTTC	CASSPDSKETQYF
TRBV7-2	.	.	TRBJ2-7	TGTGCCAGCAGTTTGAGACCCAACTACGAGCAGTACTTC	CASSLRPNYEQYF
TRBV11-2	.	many	TRBJ2-2	TGTGCCACCCCTCGATCCCCCGGTTTGCGTGGTACCGGGGAGCTGTTTTTT	CATPRSPGLRGTGELFF
TRBV6-4	.	.	TRBJ1-1	TGTGCCAGCAGTTCCTCCGGGAGCCTCGGCACTGAAGCTTTCTTT	CASSSSGSLGTEAFF
TRBV27	.	.	TRBJ1-6	TGTGCCAGCAGTTCATGGGTCTCCGGGACGCGGGGTTCACCCCTCCACTTT	CASSSWVSGTRGSPLHF
TRBV30	TRBD2	many	TRBJ2-5	TGTGCCAGCAGGAAGGCTAGCGGGAGACAAGAGACCCAGTACTTC	CASRKASGRQETQYF
TRBV19	.	few	TRBJ2-1	TGTGCCAGTAGTATAGTGGGGCAGGGCAATGAGCAGTTCTTC	CASSIVGQGNEQFF
TRBV19	.	.	TRBJ1-5	TGTGCCAGTAGTCTCAAACCTAATACCGGGACAACCGTTCTTCAGCCCCAGCATTTT	CASSLKPNTGTTVLQPQHF
TRBV4-3	.	few	TRBJ2-3	TGCGCCAGCAGCCAAGAACGGCAGTTCACAGATACGCAGTATTTT	CASSQERQFTDTQYF
TRBV20-1	TRBD2	many	TRBJ2-3	TGCAGTGCTACAACCTCGGGGGGGCAGACAGATACGCAGTATTTT	CSATTSGGQTDTQYF
TRBV28	.	many	TRBJ2-1	TGTGCCAGCAGTTTATATCGGGGGCCCAATGAGCAGTTCTTC	CASSLYRGPNEQFF
TRBV7-2	TRBD1	.	TRBJ1-2	TGTGCCAGCAGCCAAGAAAGGCCGGGACAGAAAAACTATGGCTACACCTTC	CASSQERPGQKNYGYTF
TRBV2	TRBD1	many	TRBJ1-1	TGTGCCAGCAGTGAATTCGGGACAGGGTCCCTCAACACTGAAGCTTTCTTT	CASSEFGTGSLNTEAFF
TRBV28	TRBD1	.	TRBJ1-3	TGTGCCGCACGACAGGGGAGCTCTGGAAACACCATATATTTT	CAARQGSSGNTIYF
TRBV5-6	TRBD1	.	TRBJ1-4	TGTGCCAGCAGCCCCTGGACAGGCGGGCGGGAAAAACTGTTTTTT	CASSPWTGGREKLFF
TRBV20-1	.	many	TRBJ2-7	TGCAGTGCTGGAGGACTTCTCCGGGAGCAGTACTTC	CSAGGLLREQYF
TRBV4-3	TRBD1	many	TRBJ1-1	TGCGCCAGCAGCCCTGGGACAGGGACTACCTCGGTGGCTGAAGCTTTCTTT	CASSPGTGTTSVAEAFF
TRBV7-9	.	.	TRBJ1-4	TGTGCCAGCAGCCACCGGACCCTTAATGAAAAACTGTTTTTT	CASSHRTLNEKLFF
TRBV9	.	.	TRBJ1-6	TGTGCCAGCAGCGTAGACAGTACCCCAGACTATAATTCACCCCTCCACTTT	CASSVDSTPDYNSPLHF
TRBV5-1	.	.	TRBJ2-7	TGCGCCAGCAGCTTGGCCCTCTCGGACTTTCGTTACGAGCAGTACTTC	CASSLALSDFRYEQYF
TRBV5-5	.	many	TRBJ1-4	TGTGCCAGCAGCTTGGCACAGGCGACAACTAATGAAAAACTGTTTTTT	CASSLAQATTNEKLFF
TRBV9	.	.	TRBJ1-1	TGTGCCAGCAGCCCGGGACGGGGGGCTTACGAGAACACTGAAGCTTTCTTT	CASSPGRGAYENTEAFF
TRBV25-1	.	few	TRBJ2-2	TGTGCCAGCAGTGACACCCGGACATCAAGTAGGGGGGAGCTGTTTTTT	CASSDTRTSSRGELFF
TRBV28	TRBD2	many	TRBJ2-7	TGTGCCAGCAGAAGAACTAGCGGGAGAGTCTACGAGCAGTACTTC	CASRRTSGRVYEQYF
TRBV11-2	TRBD1	many	TRBJ2-7	TGTGCCAGCAGCCGTAGACAGGGAACCTACGAGCAGTACTTC	CASSRRQGTYEQYF
TRBV20-1	.	.	TRBJ2-5	TGCAGTGCTAGGAAAACCGGGCGCACGGTTCTTCAGTACTTC	CSARKTGRTVLQYF
TRBV11-2	.	many	TRBJ2-1	TGTGCCAGCAGCTTATTGGTGGGGCAGGGGGGAAATGAGCAGTTCTTC	CASSLLVGQGGNEQFF
TRBV12-3/TRBV12-4	.	many	TRBJ1-1	TGTGCCAGCAGTTCCCAAGGGGGGAGCACTGAAGCTTTCTTT	CASSSQGGSTEAFF
TRBV7-2	TRBD2	many	TRBJ2-3	TGTGCCAGCAGATTAACTAGCGGGGGGGCTTTAGATACGCAGTATTTT	CASRLTSGGALDTQYF
TRBV5-4	TRBD1	.	TRBJ2-1	TGTGCCAGCAGCTCGGGGACAGGGGCGGAGCAGTTCTTC	CASSSGTGAEQFF
TRBV3-2	.	many	TRBJ2-1	TGTGCCAGCAGCCAAGGACCAGCGGGGGGGGCCTACAATGAGCAGTTCTTC	CASSQGPAGGAYNEQFF
TRBV29-1	.	many	TRBJ1-2	TGCAGCGTTGAGTCCCGGGATGGCTACACCTTC	CSVESRDGYTF
TRBV30	TRBD2	many	TRBJ2-2	TGTGCCTCTACGGGACTAGCGCTAAACACCGGGGAGCTGTTTTTT	CASTGLALNTGELFF
TRBV7-6	TRBD2	.	TRBJ2-1	TGTGCCAGCAGCATCCTAGCGGGATCCTACAATGAGCAGTTCTTC	CASSILAGSYNEQFF
TRBV6-5	.	.	TRBJ1-6	TGTGCCAGCAGTTACGAGAGTGGAAGGGGTTCACCCCTCCACTTT	CASSYESGRGSPLHF
TRBV28	TRBD1	.	TRBJ2-2	TGTGCCAGGTCCCGCGAGGGGGCGCGCACCGGGGAGCTGTTTTTT	CARSREGARTGELFF
TRBV5-8	.	.	TRBJ1-6	TGCGCCAGCAGCCAAGATCCACCACAGGGTCTTGGTTCACCCCTCCACTTT	CASSQDPPQGLGSPLHF
TRBV3-1	TRBD2	many	TRBJ2-5	TGTGCCAGCAGCCCCCGACTAGCGGGACAAGAGACCCAGTACTTC	CASSPRLAGQETQYF
TRBV18	.	many	TRBJ1-1	TGTGCCAGCTCACCACCGCCAGGGGCCATGAACACTGAAGCTTTCTTT	CASSPPPGAMNTEAFF
TRBV18	.	many	TRBJ2-3	TGTGCCAGCAGCCCCGGATCGGATACGCAGTATTTT	CASSPGSDTQYF
TRBV18	.	many	TRBJ2-7	TGTGCCAACTCACCAGACGACTACGAGCAGTACTTC	CANSPDDYEQYF
TRBV6-1	.	few	TRBJ1-1	TGTGCCAGCAGCCCCTCCGACAGGACGAACACTGAAGCTTTCTTT	CASSPSDRTNTEAFF
TRBV15	TRBD2	.	TRBJ2-1	TGTGCCACCAGCAGTTTAGCGGGAGGGGGTGAGCAGTTCTTC	CATSSLAGGGEQFF
TRBV3-1	.	many	TRBJ1-1	TGTGCCAGCAGCCAATTTCAAGGGAGCGGAGCTTTCTTT	CASSQFQGSGAFF
TRBV24-1	.	many	TRBJ2-7	TGTGCCACCAGAGGGGGCGAGCAGTACTTC	CATRGGEQYF
TRBV20-1	.	many	TRBJ2-4	TGCAGTGCTCCCTCCGCTGGGGCCTTCGGGGCGTTTCAGTACTTC	CSAPSAGAFGAFQYF